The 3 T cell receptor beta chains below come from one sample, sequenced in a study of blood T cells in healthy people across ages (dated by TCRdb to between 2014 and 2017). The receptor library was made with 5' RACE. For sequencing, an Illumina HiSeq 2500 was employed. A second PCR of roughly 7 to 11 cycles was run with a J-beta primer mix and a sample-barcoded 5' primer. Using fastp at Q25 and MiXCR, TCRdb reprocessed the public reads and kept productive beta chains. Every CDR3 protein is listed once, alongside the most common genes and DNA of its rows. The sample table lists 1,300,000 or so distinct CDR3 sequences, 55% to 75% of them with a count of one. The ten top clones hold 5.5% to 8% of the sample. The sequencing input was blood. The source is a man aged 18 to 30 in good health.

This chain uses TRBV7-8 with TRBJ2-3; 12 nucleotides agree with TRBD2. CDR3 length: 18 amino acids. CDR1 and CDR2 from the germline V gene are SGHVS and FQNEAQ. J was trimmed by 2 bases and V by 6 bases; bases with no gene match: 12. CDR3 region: CASSSLAGGNWNTDTQYF. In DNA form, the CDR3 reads TGTGCCAGCAGTAGTCTAGCGGGGGGGAATTGGAACACAGATACGCAGTATTTT.

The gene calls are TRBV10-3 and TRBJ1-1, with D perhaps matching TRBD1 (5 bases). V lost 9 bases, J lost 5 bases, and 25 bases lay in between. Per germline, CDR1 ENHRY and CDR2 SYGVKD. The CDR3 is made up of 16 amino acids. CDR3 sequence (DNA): TGTGCCATTAGGGGCTTGGGATTAGGGTTAGAAACTGAAGCTTTCTTT. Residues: CAIRGLGLGLETEAFF.

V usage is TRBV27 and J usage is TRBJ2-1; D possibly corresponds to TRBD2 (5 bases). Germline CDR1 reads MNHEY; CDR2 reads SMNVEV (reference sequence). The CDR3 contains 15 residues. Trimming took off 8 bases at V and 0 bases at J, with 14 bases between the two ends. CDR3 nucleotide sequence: TGTGCCAGCGGAGGCGGGCCAAGCTCCTACAATGAGCAGTTCTTC. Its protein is CASGGGPSSYNEQFF.